This T cell receptor beta chain was recovered during a study of control samples from healthy donors and cancer patients. The protocol was immunoSEQ multiplex PCR, while the TCRdb copy is restricted to in-frame clones and leaves out a portion. Of 110,000 to 150,000 clones listed, 94% are singletons. What was sequenced was blood. The receptor's source is a man aged 35 to 55 in good health.

CDR3 sequence: CASSVGDNYKNIQYF. DNA for the CDR3: TGTGCCAGCAGCGTAGGAGACAACTACAAAAACATTCAGTACTTC. V usage is TRBV9 and J usage is TRBJ2-4; D gene ambiguous. Trimming removed 0 bases at V and 3 bases at J, with 10 bases between. This CDR3 has 15 residues. Per the germline V gene, CDR1 is SGDLS and CDR2 is YYNGEE.